This is a list of T cell receptor beta chains from one sample in a study of monozygotic twins with inflammatory bowel disease. TCRdb derives one entry per CDR3 protein from the 5' RACE reads, leaving out DNA. Its table lists about 380,000 distinct CDR3 sequences. The sample consisted of blood. These receptors were obtained from a human donor with ulcerative colitis or Crohn's disease, or a healthy co-twin of an affected twin (not recorded which). The CDR3 runs from the conserved cysteine through the conserved F or W. Fields, in order: V gene, J gene, CDR3 protein.

V: TRBV7-6; J: TRBJ2-3; CDR3: CASTLAASSADTQYF
V: TRBV6-5; J: TRBJ2-5; CDR3: CASSYSGRLGFETQYF
V: TRBV14; J: TRBJ2-7; CDR3: CASSQDTGVYEQYF
V: TRBV5-1; J: TRBJ2-5; CDR3: CASSLVGGGTEETQYF
V: TRBV12-3/TRBV12-4; J: TRBJ2-3; CDR3: CASSPGAGATDTQYF
V: TRBV11-2; J: TRBJ1-6; CDR3: CASRLGGSNSPLHF
V: TRBV5-1; J: TRBJ1-3; CDR3: CASSLIPDSGNTIYF
V: TRBV4-2; J: TRBJ2-1; CDR3: CASSLEGVMRGVHNEQFF
V: TRBV29-1; J: TRBJ2-7; CDR3: CSVEFGTGAPSYEQYF
V: TRBV4-1; J: TRBJ1-5; CDR3: CASSQERDQPQHF
V: TRBV18; J: TRBJ1-1; CDR3: CASSPILRDTEAFF
V: TRBV6-5; J: TRBJ1-2; CDR3: CASSYSYSHYGYTF
V: TRBV9; J: TRBJ1-1; CDR3: CASSADTASTEAFF
V: TRBV7-9; J: TRBJ2-2; CDR3: CASSLGGLSGELFF
V: TRBV7-9; J: TRBJ2-2; CDR3: CASSLERHSNTGELFF
V: TRBV4-1; J: TRBJ2-3; CDR3: CASSQDWGGGDADTQYF
V: TRBV6-1; J: TRBJ1-6; CDR3: CASSSGQGNHAPLHF
V: TRBV5-1; J: TRBJ2-7; CDR3: CASSSPSADPYEQYF
V: TRBV7-2; J: TRBJ2-7; CDR3: CASSASGTSSYEQYF
V: TRBV3-1; J: TRBJ2-5; CDR3: CASSRGTGVVQETQYF
V: TRBV30; J: TRBJ2-5; CDR3: CAYRNGGRQETQYF
V: TRBV3-1; J: TRBJ2-3; CDR3: CASSQATTSLEVMDTQYF
V: TRBV29-1; J: TRBJ1-1; CDR3: CSVDERLRTEAFF
V: TRBV29-1; J: TRBJ1-2; CDR3: CSVDRGPGYTF
V: TRBV5-5; J: TRBJ2-5; CDR3: CASSLPGQGLETQYF
V: TRBV20-1; J: TRBJ1-5; CDR3: CSARDGLQPQHF
V: TRBV3-1; J: TRBJ2-3; CDR3: CASSQERLRGTDTQYF
V: TRBV4-1; J: TRBJ2-7; CDR3: CASSQAANQYEQYF
V: TRBV7-9; J: TRBJ2-1; CDR3: CASSFPSDGQFF
V: TRBV30; J: TRBJ2-1; CDR3: CAWSSSFNSYNEQFF
V: TRBV7-2; J: TRBJ2-1; CDR3: CASSLFGDSSYNEQFF
V: TRBV4-2; J: TRBJ1-2; CDR3: CASSQDRRGYTF
V: TRBV7-3; J: TRBJ2-1; CDR3: CASSSIIGAEQFF
V: TRBV3-1; J: TRBJ2-2; CDR3: CASSQRGGAGSGELFF
V: TRBV5-1; J: TRBJ2-5; CDR3: CASSYGTSVETQYF
V: TRBV5-1; J: TRBJ2-5; CDR3: CASSLVAGEETQYF
V: TRBV19; J: TRBJ2-1; CDR3: CASSTPGLAGSREQFF
V: TRBV6-2/TRBV6-3; J: TRBJ2-1; CDR3: CASSYWSGGANEQFF
V: TRBV28; J: TRBJ2-7; CDR3: CASSLIPTSGNSYEQYF
V: TRBV7-9; J: TRBJ1-6; CDR3: CASSLEGWAGGSPLHF
V: TRBV10-3; J: TRBJ2-4; CDR3: CAISDSVGGPNIQYF
V: TRBV20-1; J: TRBJ1-1; CDR3: CSARGGLAGPERTEAFF
V: TRBV5-1; J: TRBJ2-1; CDR3: CASSWGLAGVYNEQFF
V: TRBV11-2; J: TRBJ2-7; CDR3: CASSLASGGEQYF